This TCR beta chain was identified during a study of cytomegalovirus exposure and HLA in healthy donors. Study-level points and caveats: In vitro, three CMV-associated chains proved specific for CMV antigens. Highly shared sequence variants in one cluster were likely a sequencing artifact. A later analysis showed HLA-associated TCR beta chains outstripping equally common others in clonal expansion. In an earlier analysis, about 87% or about 30%: the productive usage of most TCR beta V segments.

The sample holds a few counts of this clone. Antigen: not known. PCR used 60 Vbeta primers and 13 Jbeta primers. This table comes from immunoSEQ multiplex PCR, and its TCRdb copy is limited to in-frame clones, with some not included. Here the sample spans 97,000 or so clones, around 10% being singletons. The V and J ends lost 0 bases and 1 base respectively, with 7 bases between them. The CDR3 is 15 amino acids. CDR1 is LGHNA and CDR2 is YNFKEQ in the germline V gene. Sample: PBMCs. The receptor was isolated from a man in his forties or fifties in good health and CMV-seropositive. The V and J genes are TRBV4-2 and TRBJ2-1; D is ambiguous. Written as DNA, the CDR3 is TGTGCCAGCAGCCAAGATCTCGGGTCCTACAATGAGCAGTTCTTC. Protein: CASSQDLGSYNEQFF.